The entry below describes one TCR beta chain. Its antigen is undetermined. These data come from a study of cytomegalovirus exposure and HLA in healthy donors. Primers included in the PCR were 60 Vbeta and 13 Jbeta primers. Generated by immunoSEQ multiplex PCR, the TCRdb table keeps only in-frame clones and is missing some. The data hold approximately 120,000 clones, with around 84% observed a single time. Points from the study as a whole: TCR beta chains numbering more than 150 were designated cytomegalovirus-associated. Exclusion as indistinguishable affected some V segments, including TRBV6-2 and TRBV6-3. Reportedly, TCR beta sequences accurately predicted HLA-A and HLA-B alleles in most subjects.

Trimming left V 0 bases short and J 5 bases short, with 20 bases between. CDR1 is WNHNN and CDR2 is SYGVQD in the germline V gene (reference sequence). The CDR3 runs 17 residues. The genes are TRBV10-1 and TRBJ2-7; no definite D call. The receptor was isolated from a man aged 18 to 30 in good health and CMV-seronegative. What was sequenced was PBMCs. CDR3 sequence reads: CASSESTLEEIPHEQYF. The CDR3 coding sequence is TGCGCCAGCAGTGAGTCGACTCTTGAGGAGATCCCCCACGAGCAGTACTTC.